The 10 T cell receptor beta chains given below trace back to one sample, sequenced in a study of blood T cell repertoires in COVID-19. Clones were read by immunoSEQ multiplex PCR, and TCRdb kept only the in-frame ones, dropping some. The sample has approximately 250,000 clones, 70% to 90% seen once. Sequences were obtained from peripheral blood. These receptors were obtained from a man aged 50 to 59 with acute or convalescent COVID-19.

The chain uses TRBV7-6 and TRBJ2-3; no firm D call. Germline values: CDR1 SGHVS, CDR2 FNYEAQ. The CDR3 is 15 residues long. Trimming removed 1 base from V and 6 bases from J, with 14 bases in between. The CDR3 sequence: CASSLVANPRDTQYF. The CDR3 region has the DNA TGTGCCAGCAGCTTAGTAGCAAACCCTCGGGATACGCAGTATTTT.

The V gene is TRBV10-3, the J gene TRBJ1-1, with 9 bases identical to TRBD1. The CDR3 totals 13 residues. CDR1 is ENHRY and CDR2 is SYGVKD in the germline V gene. V dropped 10 bases and J dropped 1; count of bases not matched to a gene: 4. CDR3 DNA: TGTGCCAGACGACAGGGGGAGAACACTGAAGCTTTCTTT. This encodes CARRQGENTEAFF.

This clone has just one count. The V call is TRBV5-6, the J call TRBJ1-1, with 7 bases fitting TRBD1. CDR1 is SGHDT, CDR2 YYEEEE, per germline. The V gene end was trimmed by 2 bases and the J gene end by 6 bases; junction bases not matched to a gene: 10. The CDR3 is made up of 15 amino acids. The CDR3 spells CASSFYRGFFSEAFF. Here the CDR3 DNA reads TGTGCCAGCAGCTTTTACAGGGGATTTTTCTCTGAAGCTTTCTTT.

The chain employs TRBV9 and TRBJ2-2; 8 nucleotides match TRBD2. The germline V gene has CDR1 SGDLS and CDR2 YYNGEE. The CDR3 sequence is 15 residues long. The ends lost 3 bases at V and 0 bases at J; junction bases unmatched: 1. In DNA form, the CDR3 reads TGTGCCAGCAGCGCGGGACTAGCGAACACCGGGGAGCTGTTTTTT. This gives the protein CASSAGLANTGELFF.

The rearrangement links TRBV19 to TRBJ1-2; D remains unclear. The CDR3 length is 15 residues. Deletions cut 3 bases from V and 5 bases from J, with 16 bases between. Germline CDR1 is LNHDA and CDR2 is SQIVND (reference sequence). CDR3 nucleotide sequence: TGTGCCAGTAGTATCAGCCTCTCCGACTTTTATGGCTACACCTTC. Translated, it gives CASSISLSDFYGYTF.

This clone was detected a few times. The chain carries TRBV29-1 and TRBJ2-2; 8 nucleotides agree with TRBD2. Per germline, CDR1 SQVTM and CDR2 ANQGSEA. Trimming removed 4 bases from V and 1 base from J; junction bases left unmatched: 5. This CDR3 comprises 15 residues. CDR3 residues: CSVVRAGENTGELFF. As DNA, the CDR3 is TGCAGCGTTGTCCGAGCGGGAGAGAACACCGGGGAGCTGTTTTTT.

V gene TRBV2 combines with J gene TRBJ2-4, with 14 bases fitting TRBD2. Germline V CDR1 and CDR2: SNHLY, FYNNEI. The trim removed 4 bases at V and 6 bases at J, leaving 8 bases unmatched. The CDR3 runs 17 residues. As DNA, the CDR3 is TGTGCCAGCAGTGGTCGACTAGCGGGAGGGCCGGGAAACATTCAGTACTTC. Translation: CASSGRLAGGPGNIQYF.

The chain joins TRBV5-4 to TRBJ2-3, with 8 bases fitting TRBD2. With 0 bases clipped from V and 3 bases from J, the junction kept 6 bases outside the gene matches. The CDR3 runs 16 residues. CDR1 and CDR2 (germline): SGHNT, YYREEE (reference sequence). This chain's CDR3 is CASSLAGIAGTDTQYF. The DNA for the CDR3 is TGTGCCAGCAGCTTGGCCGGGATAGCGGGAACAGATACGCAGTATTTT.

V gene TRBV5-1 combines with J gene TRBJ2-2, with a tentative D call TRBD1 (6 bases). CDR1 SGHRS and CDR2 YFSETQ come from the germline V gene. This CDR3 has 15 residues. Trimming took off 5 bases at V and 6 bases at J, with 17 bases between the two ends. The CDR3 DNA follows: TGCGCCAGCAGGGCAGCCCACAGGGTCGCCGGGGAGCTGTTTTTT. It encodes CASRAAHRVAGELFF. The full variable domain, with the rest looked up from reference TRBV5-1 and TRBJ2-2, is KAGVTQTPRYLIKTRGQQVTLSCSPISGHRSVSWYQQTPGQGLQFLFEYFSETQRNKGNFPGRFSGRQFSNSRSEMNVSTLELGDSALYLCASRAAHRVAGELFFGEGSRLTVL.

The J gene is TRBJ2-5, the V gene TRBV11-2; D possibly corresponds to TRBD2 (6 bases). The CDR3 consists of 15 residues. Germline V CDR1 and CDR2: SGHAT, FQNNGV. The V end was cut by 1 base, the J end by 1 base, with 10 bases between. The chain's CDR3 is CASSLGYSGQETQYF. The DNA for the CDR3 is TGTGCCAGCAGCTTAGGTTATAGCGGCCAAGAGACCCAGTACTTC.